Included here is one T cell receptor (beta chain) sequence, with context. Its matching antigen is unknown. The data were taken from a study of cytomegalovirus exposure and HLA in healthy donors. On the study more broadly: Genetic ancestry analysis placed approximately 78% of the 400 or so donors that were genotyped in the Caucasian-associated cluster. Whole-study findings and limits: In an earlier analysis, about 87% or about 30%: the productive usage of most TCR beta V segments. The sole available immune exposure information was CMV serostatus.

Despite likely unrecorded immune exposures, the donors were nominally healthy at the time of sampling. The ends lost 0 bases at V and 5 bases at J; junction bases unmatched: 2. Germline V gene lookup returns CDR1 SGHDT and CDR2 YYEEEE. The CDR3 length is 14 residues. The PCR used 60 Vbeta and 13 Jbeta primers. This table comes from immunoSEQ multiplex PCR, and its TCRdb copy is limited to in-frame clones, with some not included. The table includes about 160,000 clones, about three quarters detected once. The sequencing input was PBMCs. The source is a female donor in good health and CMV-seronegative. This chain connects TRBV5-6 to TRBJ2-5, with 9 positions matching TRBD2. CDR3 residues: CASSLGLAGETQYF. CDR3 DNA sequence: TGTGCCAGCAGCTTGGGGCTAGCGGGGGAGACCCAGTACTTC.